These T cell receptor beta chains were read from a single sample in a study of blood T cell repertoires in COVID-19. The table came from immunoSEQ multiplex PCR; TCRdb's copy has only in-frame clones and leaves some out. The profile shows 350,000 to 400,000 clones, about nine tenths of them singletons. Source material: PBMCs or T cells enriched from blood (not recorded which). The source of these receptors is a woman aged 25 to 45 who had recovered from COVID-19. Both conserved end residues are part of each CDR3. A D gene is named only where the DNA matches it firmly. Size is omitted from some rows. Given values are once, few, many or a class for expanded clones.

.,.,15,TRBV6-2/TRBV6-3,TRBJ1-5,TGTGCCAGCAGTTACAGGACTTTTAGCAATCAGCCCCAGCATTTT,CASSYRTFSNQPQHF
.,TRBD1,18,TRBV19,TRBJ1-6,TGTGCCAGTAGCCCGCGGCGGGACAGGGGTAGTAGAAGTTCACCCCTCCACTTT,CASSPRRDRGSRSSPLHF
.,TRBD1,14,TRBV4-1,TRBJ1-5,TGCGCCAGCAGCCCCTCGACAGGGACAATTCCCCAGCATTTT,CASSPSTGTIPQHF
.,TRBD2,18,TRBV9,TRBJ2-3,TGTGCCAGCAGCGTAGGCCAGCGGGGGGGCCGTTCCACAGATACGCAGTATTTT,CASSVGQRGGRSTDTQYF
.,.,16,TRBV10-1,TRBJ2-3,TGCGCCAGCAGTCTTTCAAACCTCCTAAGCACAGATACGCAGTATTTT,CASSLSNLLSTDTQYF
.,TRBD1,14,TRBV5-1,TRBJ1-1,TGCGCCAGCACCACCGGACAGGGCATGAGTGAAGCTTTCTTT,CASTTGQGMSEAFF
.,.,17,TRBV19,TRBJ2-2,TGTGCCAGTAATAGGGGGTTGCGGAGATCGAACACCGGGGAGCTGTTTTTT,CASNRGLRRSNTGELFF
.,.,15,TRBV27,TRBJ2-3,TGTGCCAGCAGTACCAAACAGGAGATCACGAATACGCAGTATTTT,CASSTKQEITNTQYF
few,TRBD2,15,TRBV20-1,TRBJ2-3,TGCAGTGCTAGTCCTGCTAGCGGGAGATCAGATACGCAGTATTTT,CSASPASGRSDTQYF
.,.,15,TRBV7-2,TRBJ1-4,TGTGCCAGCAGCTTAGGGACAGTACAAGTAGAAAAACTGTTTTTT,CASSLGTVQVEKLFF
.,.,14,TRBV27,TRBJ1-4,TGTGCCAGCAGTTTATCAGGGGGTAAGGAAAAACTGTTTTTT,CASSLSGGKEKLFF
.,TRBD2,16,TRBV28,TRBJ2-4,TGTGCCAGCAGTTTAGCGGGGGAACTAGCCAAAAACATTCAGTACTTC,CASSLAGELAKNIQYF
.,TRBD2,14,TRBV30,TRBJ2-5,TGTGCCTGGAGTACTAGCGGGGGGAAAGAGACCCAGTACTTC,CAWSTSGGKETQYF
.,.,13,TRBV12-3/TRBV12-4,TRBJ2-7,TGTGCCAGCAGTTTTACCAGTCCCTACGAGCAGTACTTC,CASSFTSPYEQYF
once,TRBD1,14,TRBV6-2/TRBV6-3,TRBJ1-1,TGTGCCAGCAGTTTTGGACAGGGTTACACTGAAGCTTTCTTT,CASSFGQGYTEAFF
.,TRBD1,16,TRBV7-2,TRBJ2-7,TGTGCCAGCAGCCTCGCGACAGGGGTTGGGGGCTACGAGCAGTACTTC,CASSLATGVGGYEQYF
.,TRBD1,15,TRBV19,TRBJ1-1,TGTGCCAGTAGTTTCTTGACAGGGGGTAGGACTGAAGCTTTCTTT,CASSFLTGGRTEAFF
.,.,14,TRBV27,TRBJ2-3,TGTGCCAGCAACCCCCGACTTAGCACAGATACGCAGTATTTT,CASNPRLSTDTQYF
.,TRBD1,16,TRBV7-9,TRBJ2-1,TGTGCCAGCAGCACAGGGACAGCCCCCAGAGTTTCTGAGCAGTTCTTC,CASSTGTAPRVSEQFF
.,.,14,TRBV7-9,TRBJ1-2,TGTGCCAGCAGCTTGGCCAGCGTTAACTATGGCTACACCTTC,CASSLASVNYGYTF
.,.,13,TRBV7-9,TRBJ1-2,TGTGCCAGCAGCTTAGGGGGCTCTGGTGGCTACACCTTC,CASSLGGSGGYTF
.,.,20,TRBV3-1/TRBV3-2,TRBJ2-3,TGTGCCAGCAGCCAGATGAGGCAGGGGCCGATTGGAATTAGCACAGATACGCAGTATTTT,CASSQMRQGPIGISTDTQYF
.,TRBD1,15,TRBV19,TRBJ1-5,TGTGCCAGTAGTATCCGGACAGGACTCAATCAGCCCCAGCATTTT,CASSIRTGLNQPQHF
once,.,16,TRBV27,TRBJ2-7,TGTGCCAGCAAACCGAGGTGGGGAGACGTCTCCTACGAGCAGTACTTC,CASKPRWGDVSYEQYF
few,TRBD1,14,TRBV6-2/TRBV6-3,TRBJ1-3,TGTGCCAGCAGCGAACAGGGGTATGGAAACACCATATATTTT,CASSEQGYGNTIYF
once,TRBD1,17,TRBV5-5,TRBJ2-7,TGTGCCAGCAGCTTGTCTCTGGGTCAGGGGGCGGTTTACGAGCAGTACTTC,CASSLSLGQGAVYEQYF
.,TRBD1,13,TRBV19,TRBJ2-1,TGTGCCAGCCGGGACAGGGGACCCGGTGAGCAGTTCTTC,CASRDRGPGEQFF
few,.,16,TRBV25-1,TRBJ1-1,TGTGCCAGCAGTGAAAAGCGGTGGTATGGGAACACTGAAGCTTTCTTT,CASSEKRWYGNTEAFF
.,TRBD2,19,TRBV11-2,TRBJ2-2,TGTGCCAGCAGCCTCAGGGGTCTAGCGGGAGGGATCAACACCGGGGAGCTGTTTTTT,CASSLRGLAGGINTGELFF
few,.,13,TRBV4-2,TRBJ1-4,TGTGCCAGCAGTCCAACGCTCGGGGAAAAACTGTTTTTT,CASSPTLGEKLFF
.,.,14,TRBV2,TRBJ1-4,TGTGCCAGCAGTGAAGAACAGTTTAATGAAAAACTGTTTTTT,CASSEEQFNEKLFF
.,.,12,TRBV5-5,TRBJ1-1,TGTGCCAGCAGCCTGGCTGTCACTGAAGCTTTCTTT,CASSLAVTEAFF
.,TRBD2,14,TRBV5-1,TRBJ2-7,TGCGCCAGCAGCTTGCAGCGGGAGACCTACGAGCAGTACTTC,CASSLQRETYEQYF
.,.,14,TRBV7-2,TRBJ1-2,TGTGCCAGCAGCTTAGCGCGAACAGCCTATGGCTACACCTTC,CASSLARTAYGYTF
.,TRBD1,17,TRBV2,TRBJ1-3,TGTGCCAGCAAACCTTGGACAGGGGGCGCGTATGGAAACACCATATATTTT,CASKPWTGGAYGNTIYF
once,.,14,TRBV10-1,TRBJ2-7,TGCGCCAGCAGGCCGGTCCTCAACTCCTACGAGCAGTACTTC,CASRPVLNSYEQYF
.,.,17,TRBV11-2,TRBJ2-2,TGTGCCAGCAGCGCCACTCGCGGGGTCCAAGGCACCGGGGAGCTGTTTTTT,CASSATRGVQGTGELFF
.,TRBD1,15,TRBV6-5,TRBJ1-6,TGTGCCAGCAGCCACCGGGACAGGGACAATTCACCCCTCCACTTT,CASSHRDRDNSPLHF
.,TRBD1,15,TRBV23-1,TRBJ1-5,TGCGCCAGCAGTCAAGGACAGGTGATCAATCAGCCCCAGCATTTT,CASSQGQVINQPQHF
.,TRBD2,17,TRBV15,TRBJ2-7,TGTGCCACCAGCACCGAAGCAGGACTAGCGGGAGCCCACGAGCAGTACTTC,CATSTEAGLAGAHEQYF
.,.,13,TRBV19,TRBJ1-1,TGTGCCAGTAACCCGGAGATGAACACTGAAGCTTTCTTT,CASNPEMNTEAFF
once,.,15,TRBV18,TRBJ1-1,TGTGCCAGCTCAGGGCGTGGGGACATGAACACTGAAGCTTTCTTT,CASSGRGDMNTEAFF
few,TRBD2,15,TRBV7-3,TRBJ2-5,TGTGCCAGCAGCTTAGGCGGGGGGTCGGAAGAGACCCAGTACTTC,CASSLGGGSEETQYF